The clone carrying this TCR beta chain was seen at least ten times. The antigen is not known. TCR beta CDR3 amplification used RNA transcripts. RT-PCR with HTBI primers came first, then second-round multiplex PCR. From the multiplex PCR reads, TCRdb called clonotypes with MiXCR, one entry per CDR3 protein. This sample has around 520,000 distinct CDR3 sequences, with under 45% found just once. Trimming cost V 5 bases and J 4 bases; bases outside gene matches: 8. Per germline, CDR1 MNHNY and CDR2 SVGAGI (reference sequence). This CDR3 is 14 amino acids long. The source of the sample is a study of Graves' ophthalmopathy and Graves' hyperthyroidism. Study-wide results and caveats: Also, most clonotypes expanded in the thyroid above 0.001 frequency appeared in blood.

The receptor comes from an adult man with Graves' hyperthyroidism. The V call is TRBV6-6, the J call TRBJ2-7; 7 bases line up with TRBD1. The sequencing sample was made of peripheral blood or thyroid tissue (not recorded which). CDR3 in DNA: TGTGCCAGCAGTAACCCCCGGGACAGATACGAGCAGTACTTC. It encodes CASSNPRDRYEQYF.